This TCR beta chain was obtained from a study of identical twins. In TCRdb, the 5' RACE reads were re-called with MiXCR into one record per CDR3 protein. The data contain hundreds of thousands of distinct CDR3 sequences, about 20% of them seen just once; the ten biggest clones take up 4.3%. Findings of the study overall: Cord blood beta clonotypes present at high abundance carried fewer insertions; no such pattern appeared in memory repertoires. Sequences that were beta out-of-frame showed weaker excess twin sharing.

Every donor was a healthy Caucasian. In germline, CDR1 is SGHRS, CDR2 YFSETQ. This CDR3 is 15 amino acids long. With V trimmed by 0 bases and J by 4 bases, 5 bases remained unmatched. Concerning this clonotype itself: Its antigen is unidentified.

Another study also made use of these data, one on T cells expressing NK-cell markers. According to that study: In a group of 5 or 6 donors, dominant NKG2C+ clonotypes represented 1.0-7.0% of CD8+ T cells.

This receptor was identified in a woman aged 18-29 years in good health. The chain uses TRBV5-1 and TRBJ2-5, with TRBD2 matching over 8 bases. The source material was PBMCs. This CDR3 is CASSLATGGGETQYF. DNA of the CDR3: TGCGCCAGCAGCTTGGCGACGGGAGGGGGAGAGACCCAGTACTTC.